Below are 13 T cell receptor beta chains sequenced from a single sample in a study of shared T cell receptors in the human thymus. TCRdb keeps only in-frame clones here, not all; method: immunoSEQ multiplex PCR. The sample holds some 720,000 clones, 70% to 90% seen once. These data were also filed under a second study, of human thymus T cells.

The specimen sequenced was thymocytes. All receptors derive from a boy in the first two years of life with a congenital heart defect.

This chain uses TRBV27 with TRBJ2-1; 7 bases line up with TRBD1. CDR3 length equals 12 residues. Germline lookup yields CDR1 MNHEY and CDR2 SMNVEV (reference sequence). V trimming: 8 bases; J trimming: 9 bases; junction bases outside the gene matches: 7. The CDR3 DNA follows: TGTGCCAGCTCCCGAGGGGGCGGTGAGCAGTTCTTC. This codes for CASSRGGGEQFF.

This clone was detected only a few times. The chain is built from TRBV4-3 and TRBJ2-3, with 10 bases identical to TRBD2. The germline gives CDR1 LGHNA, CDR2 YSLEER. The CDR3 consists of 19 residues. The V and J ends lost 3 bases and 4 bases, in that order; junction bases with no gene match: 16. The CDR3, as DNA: TGCGCCAGCAGCCATAAAAGGGGCACTAGCGGGGAGGGAGCAGATACGCAGTATTTT. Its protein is CASSHKRGTSGEGADTQYF.

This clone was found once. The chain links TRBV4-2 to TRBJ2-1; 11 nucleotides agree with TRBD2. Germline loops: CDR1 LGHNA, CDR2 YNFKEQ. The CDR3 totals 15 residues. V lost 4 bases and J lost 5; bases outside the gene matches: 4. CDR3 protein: CASSLTGLADNEQFF. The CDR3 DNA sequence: TGTGCCAGCAGCCTAACGGGACTAGCGGACAATGAGCAGTTCTTC.

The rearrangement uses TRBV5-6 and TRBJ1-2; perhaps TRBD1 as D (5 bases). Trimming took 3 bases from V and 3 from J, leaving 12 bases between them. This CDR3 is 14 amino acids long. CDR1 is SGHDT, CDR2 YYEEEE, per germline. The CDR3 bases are TGTGCCAGCAGCTCCAGGGTCGGTGACTATGGCTACACCTTC. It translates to CASSSRVGDYGYTF. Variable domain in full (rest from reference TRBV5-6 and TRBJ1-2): DAGVTQSPTHLIKTRGQQVTLRCSPKSGHDTVSWYQQALGQGPQFIFQYYEEEERQRGNFPDRFSGHQFPNYSSELNVNALLLGDSALYLCASSSRVGDYGYTFGSGTRLTVV.

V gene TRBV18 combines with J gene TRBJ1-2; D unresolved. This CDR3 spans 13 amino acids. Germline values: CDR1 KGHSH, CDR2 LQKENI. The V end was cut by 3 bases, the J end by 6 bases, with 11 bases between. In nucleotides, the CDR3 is TGTGCCAGCTCACCCGCTCTGTGGCATGGCTACACCTTC. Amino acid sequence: CASSPALWHGYTF.

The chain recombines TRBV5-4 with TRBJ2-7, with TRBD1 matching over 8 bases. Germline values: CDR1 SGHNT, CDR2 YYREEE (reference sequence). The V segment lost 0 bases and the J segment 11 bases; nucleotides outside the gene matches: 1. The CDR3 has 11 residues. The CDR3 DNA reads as TGTGCCAGCAGCTTGGGGACAGGGAAGTACTTC. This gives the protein CASSLGTGKYF.

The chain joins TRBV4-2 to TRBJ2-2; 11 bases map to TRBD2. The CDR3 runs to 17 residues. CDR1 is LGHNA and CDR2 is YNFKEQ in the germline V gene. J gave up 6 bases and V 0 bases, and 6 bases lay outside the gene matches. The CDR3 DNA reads TGTGCCAGCAGCCAAGATGAGGGTAGCGGGAGGGCCGGGGAGCTGTTTTTT. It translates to CASSQDEGSGRAGELFF.

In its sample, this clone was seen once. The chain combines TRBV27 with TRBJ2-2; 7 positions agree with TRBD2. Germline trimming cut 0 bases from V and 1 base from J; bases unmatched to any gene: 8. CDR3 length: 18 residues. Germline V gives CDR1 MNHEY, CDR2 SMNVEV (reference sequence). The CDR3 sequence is CASSLSMFGGGNTGELFF. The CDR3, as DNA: TGTGCCAGCAGTTTATCGATGTTTGGCGGGGGGAACACCGGGGAGCTGTTTTTT.

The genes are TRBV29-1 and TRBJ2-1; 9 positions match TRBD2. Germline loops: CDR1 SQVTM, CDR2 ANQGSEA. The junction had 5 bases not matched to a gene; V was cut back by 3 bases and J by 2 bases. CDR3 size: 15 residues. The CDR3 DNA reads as TGCAGCGTTGAGGGCGGGAGGGCCCCCTACAATGAGCAGTTCTTC. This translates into CSVEGGRAPYNEQFF.

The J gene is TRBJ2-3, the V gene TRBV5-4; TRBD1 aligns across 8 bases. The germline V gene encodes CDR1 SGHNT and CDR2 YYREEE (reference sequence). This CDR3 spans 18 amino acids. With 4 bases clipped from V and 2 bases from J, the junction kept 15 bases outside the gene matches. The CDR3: CASSLGSPGTGTTDTQYF. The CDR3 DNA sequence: TGTGCCAGCAGCCTTGGCTCCCCCGGGACAGGAACCACAGATACGCAGTATTTT. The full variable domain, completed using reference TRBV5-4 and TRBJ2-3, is ETGVTQSPTHLIKTRGQQVTLRCSSQSGHNTVSWYQQALGQGPQFIFQYYREEENGRGNFPPRFSGLQFPNYSSELNVNALELDDSALYLCASSLGSPGTGTTDTQYFGPGTRLTVL.

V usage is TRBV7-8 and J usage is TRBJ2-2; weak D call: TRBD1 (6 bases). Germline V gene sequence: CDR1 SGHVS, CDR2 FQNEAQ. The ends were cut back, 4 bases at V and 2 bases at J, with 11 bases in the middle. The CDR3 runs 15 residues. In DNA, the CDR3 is TGTGCCAGCAGCTCCAGGGGTGGTAACACCGGGGAGCTGTTTTTT. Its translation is CASSSRGGNTGELFF. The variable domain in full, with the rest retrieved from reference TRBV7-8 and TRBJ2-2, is GAGVSQSPRYKVAKRGQDVALRCDPISGHVSLFWYQQALGQGPEFLTYFQNEAQLDKSGLPSDRFFAERPEGSVSTLKIQRTQQEDSAVYLCASSSRGGNTGELFFGEGSRLTVL.

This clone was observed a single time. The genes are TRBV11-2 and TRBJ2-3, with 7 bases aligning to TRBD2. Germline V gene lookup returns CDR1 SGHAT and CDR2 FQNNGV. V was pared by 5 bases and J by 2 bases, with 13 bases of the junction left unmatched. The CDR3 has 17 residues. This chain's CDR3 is CASSRPGRLADTDTQYF. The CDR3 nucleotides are TGTGCCAGCAGCCGACCCGGGCGACTAGCAGACACAGATACGCAGTATTTT.

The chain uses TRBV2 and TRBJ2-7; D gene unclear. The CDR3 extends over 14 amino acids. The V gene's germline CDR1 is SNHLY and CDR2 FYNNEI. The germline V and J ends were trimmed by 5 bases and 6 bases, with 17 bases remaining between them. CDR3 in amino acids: CASSSRPPGFEQYF. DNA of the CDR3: TGTGCCAGCAGTTCTCGCCCCCCCGGGTTCGAGCAGTACTTC.